Below, 11 T cell receptor beta chains from the same sample are listed, as sequenced in a study of radiation and T cells in renal cell carcinoma. Noted time point: blood 4 weeks post-SBRT, at nephrectomy. The treatment here: 15 Gy SBRT to primary tumor, nephrectomy 4 weeks later. Sequencing was performed with immunoSEQ multiplex PCR; in TCRdb, only in-frame clones are kept and a portion is missing. The sample has approximately 150,000 clones, 70% to 90% seen once; the top ten hold around 17%. This specimen was blood, taken from a patient whose treatment included radiotherapy and nephrectomy. These receptors all come from a woman in her fifties or sixties with renal cell carcinoma.

The rearrangement joins TRBV5-1 to TRBJ2-1, with 12 bases fitting TRBD1. The V and J ends lost 7 bases and 4 bases, in that order; junction bases with no gene match: 6. The CDR3 is 15 residues long. Per germline, CDR1 SGHRS and CDR2 YFSETQ. The CDR3 protein is CASVPGQGAYNEQFF. Here the CDR3 DNA reads TGCGCCAGCGTTCCGGGACAGGGGGCTTACAATGAGCAGTTCTTC.

The CDR3 is CASSYRVRNTEAFF. The CDR3 region has the DNA TGTGCCAGCAGTTACAGGGTAAGGAACACTGAAGCTTTCTTT. V is TRBV6-5 and J is TRBJ1-1; unclear D gene. CDR1 is MNHEY and CDR2 is SVGAGI in the germline V gene. This CDR3 is 14 amino acids long. The germline V and J ends were trimmed by 2 bases and 1 base, with 8 bases remaining between them.

Details on this clone: The same CDR3 arises from other DNA sequences in this sample as well. This chain links TRBV5-4 with TRBJ1-1; D unresolved. Trimming stripped 0 bases from V and 2 bases from J, with 5 bases between. The CDR3 extends over 13 amino acids. Germline CDR1 is SGHNT and CDR2 is YYREEE (reference sequence). The DNA for the CDR3 is TGTGCCAGCAGCTTGGGCCGAAACACTGAAGCTTTCTTT. Translating gives CASSLGRNTEAFF. Together with reference TRBV5-4 and TRBJ1-1, the CDR3 gives the full variable domain: ETGVTQSPTHLIKTRGQQVTLRCSSQSGHNTVSWYQQALGQGPQFIFQYYREEENGRGNFPPRFSGLQFPNYSSELNVNALELDDSALYLCASSLGRNTEAFFGQGTRLTVV.

CDR3 sequence reads: CASSLESGGGYNEQFF. The CDR3 nucleotides are TGTGCCAGCAGCTTGGAATCGGGGGGAGGGTACAATGAGCAGTTCTTC. The chain employs TRBV5-4 and TRBJ2-1; 7 bases line up with TRBD2. The germline CDR1 and CDR2 sequences are SGHNT and YYREEE (reference sequence). V lost 0 bases and J lost 4; bases outside the gene matches: 7. The CDR3 runs to 16 residues.

The genes are TRBV19 and TRBJ2-2; 7 bases fit TRBD1. The V gene's germline CDR1 is LNHDA and CDR2 SQIVND (reference sequence). Unmatched junction bases numbered 12, after V lost 9 bases and J lost 5 bases. This CDR3 is 15 amino acids long. In nucleotides, the CDR3 is TGTGCCAGCAAAGGACAGGTCGTTTCAACCGGGGAGCTGTTTTTT. Protein: CASKGQVVSTGELFF.

A few counts support this clone. The V gene is TRBV27, the J gene TRBJ1-5; D uncertain. There are 12 residues in the CDR3. CDR1 MNHEY and CDR2 SMNVEV come from the germline V gene (reference sequence). V lost 4 bases to trimming and J lost 3 bases, with 4 bases between them. CDR3 loop: CASSSFNQPQHF. The CDR3, as DNA: TGTGCCAGCAGTTCCTTCAATCAGCCCCAGCATTTT.

This clone has only one observation. The chain employs TRBV11-3 and TRBJ2-7; 9 bases are a match to TRBD1. The CDR3 extends over 15 amino acids. CDR1 is SGHNT and CDR2 is YENEEA in the germline V gene. The V segment lost 5 bases and the J segment 2 bases; nucleotides outside the gene matches: 7. This chain's CDR3 is CASSLAGTGTYEQYF. CDR3 in DNA: TGTGCCAGCAGCCTTGCCGGGACAGGGACCTACGAGCAGTACTTC.

This clone appeared once. The chain employs TRBV4-1 and TRBJ1-6; D perhaps matches TRBD1 (5 bases). Trimming left V 8 bases short and J 3 bases short, with 20 bases between. Germline CDR1 and CDR2: MGHRA and YSYEKL. The CDR3 has 17 amino acids. CDR3 amino acids: CASRWLGPPIYNSPLHF. The CDR3 region has the DNA TGCGCCAGCCGGTGGTTGGGGCCCCCGATCTATAATTCACCCCTCCACTTT.

The chain employs TRBV7-3 and TRBJ2-5; TRBD2 is a possible D gene (6 bases). The V gene's germline CDR1 is SGHTA and CDR2 FQGTGA. Trimming took 0 bases from V and 5 from J, leaving 16 bases between them. CDR3 length: 16 residues. Here the CDR3 reads CASSLTGRDFEETQYF. CDR3 DNA sequence: TGTGCCAGCAGCTTAACAGGCAGGGACTTCGAGGAGACCCAGTACTTC.

This sequence joins TRBV6-5 and TRBJ2-5, with a weak D call TRBD2 (6 bases). Germline loops: CDR1 MNHEY, CDR2 SVGAGI. The CDR3 length is 16 residues. The V end was cut by 0 bases, the J end by 1 base, with 12 bases between. The CDR3 nucleotides are TGTGCCAGCAGTTACTCCCCTAGCGCTAGCCAAGAGACCCAGTACTTC. Protein product: CASSYSPSASQETQYF.

V usage is TRBV4-3 and J usage is TRBJ1-2; 8 positions match TRBD1. J lost 7 bases, V lost 3 bases, and 10 bases had no gene match. The germline CDR1 and CDR2 sequences are LGHNA and YSLEER. The CDR3 runs 15 residues. The CDR3 coding sequence is TGCGCCAGCAGCCACGGACAGGGCCCCTTGGGTGGCTACACCTTC. Its protein is CASSHGQGPLGGYTF.